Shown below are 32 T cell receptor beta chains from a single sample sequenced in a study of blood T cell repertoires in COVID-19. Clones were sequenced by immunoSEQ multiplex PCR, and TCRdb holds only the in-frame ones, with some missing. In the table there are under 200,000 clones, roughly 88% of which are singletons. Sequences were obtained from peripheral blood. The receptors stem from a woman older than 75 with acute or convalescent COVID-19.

CDR3 in amino acids: CAISEGREKLFF. In DNA, the CDR3 is TGTGCCATCAGTGAGGGGAGAGAAAAACTGTTTTTT. The chain uses TRBV10-3 and TRBJ1-4, with D unclear. The CDR3 covers 12 residues. Germline CDR1 reads ENHRY; CDR2 reads SYGVKD. V lost 2 bases, J lost 8 bases, and 6 bases lay in between.

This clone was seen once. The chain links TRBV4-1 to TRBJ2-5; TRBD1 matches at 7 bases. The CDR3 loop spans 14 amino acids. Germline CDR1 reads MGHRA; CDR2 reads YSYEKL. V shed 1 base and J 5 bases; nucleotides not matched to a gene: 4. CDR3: CASSQGDRDETQYF. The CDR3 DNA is TGCGCCAGCAGCCAAGGAGACAGGGACGAGACCCAGTACTTC.

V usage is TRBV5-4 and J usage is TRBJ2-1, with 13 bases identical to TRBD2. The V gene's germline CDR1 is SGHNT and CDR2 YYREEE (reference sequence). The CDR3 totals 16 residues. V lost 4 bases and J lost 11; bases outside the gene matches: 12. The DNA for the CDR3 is TGTGCCAGCAGCGCGAGGACTAGCGGGGGTGTAGGGAAGCAGTTCTTC. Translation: CASSARTSGGVGKQFF.

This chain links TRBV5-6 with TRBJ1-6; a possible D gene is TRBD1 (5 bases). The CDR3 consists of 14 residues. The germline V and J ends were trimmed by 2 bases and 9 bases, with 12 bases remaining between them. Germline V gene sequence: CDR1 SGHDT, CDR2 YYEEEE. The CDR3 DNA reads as TGTGCCAGCAGCTTACAGGCGGCAGGTTCACCCCTCCACTTT. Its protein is CASSLQAAGSPLHF.

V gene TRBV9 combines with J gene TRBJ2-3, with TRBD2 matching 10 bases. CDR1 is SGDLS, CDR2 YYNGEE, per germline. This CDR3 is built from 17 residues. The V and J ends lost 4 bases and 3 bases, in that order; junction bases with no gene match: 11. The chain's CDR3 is CASSPPWASGSTDTQYF. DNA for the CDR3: TGTGCCAGCAGCCCCCCCTGGGCTAGCGGGAGTACAGATACGCAGTATTTT.

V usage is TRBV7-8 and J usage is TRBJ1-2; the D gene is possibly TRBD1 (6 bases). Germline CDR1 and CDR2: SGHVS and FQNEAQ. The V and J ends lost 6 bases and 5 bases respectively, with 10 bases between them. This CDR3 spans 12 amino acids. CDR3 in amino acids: CASSLQGYGYTF. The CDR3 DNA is TGTGCCAGCAGTTTGCAGGGGTATGGCTACACCTTC.

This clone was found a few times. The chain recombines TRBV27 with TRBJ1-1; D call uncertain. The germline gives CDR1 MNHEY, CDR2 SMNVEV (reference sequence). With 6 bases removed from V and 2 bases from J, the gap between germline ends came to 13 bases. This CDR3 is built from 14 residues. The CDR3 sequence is CASRYGGPNTEAFF. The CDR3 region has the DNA TGTGCCAGCAGATACGGAGGGCCTAACACTGAAGCTTTCTTT.

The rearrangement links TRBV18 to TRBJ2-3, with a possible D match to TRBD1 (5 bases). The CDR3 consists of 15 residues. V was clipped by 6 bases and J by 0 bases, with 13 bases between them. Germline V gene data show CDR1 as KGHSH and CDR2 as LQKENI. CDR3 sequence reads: CASSNGAGSTDTQYF. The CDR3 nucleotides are TGTGCCAGCTCCAATGGGGCAGGAAGCACAGATACGCAGTATTTT.

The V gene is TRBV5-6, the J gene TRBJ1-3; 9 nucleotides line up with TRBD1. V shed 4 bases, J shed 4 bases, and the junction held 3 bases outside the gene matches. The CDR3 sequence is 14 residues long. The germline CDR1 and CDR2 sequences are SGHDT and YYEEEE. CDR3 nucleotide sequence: TGTGCCAGCAGCCCGGACAGGGGAGGAAACACCATATATTTT. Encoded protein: CASSPDRGGNTIYF.

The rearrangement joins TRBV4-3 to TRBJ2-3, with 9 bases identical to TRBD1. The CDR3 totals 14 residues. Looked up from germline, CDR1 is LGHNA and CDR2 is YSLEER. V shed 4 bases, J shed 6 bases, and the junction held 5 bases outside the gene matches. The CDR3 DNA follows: TGCGCCAGCAGCCTCGGACAGGGGTCGGATACGCAGTATTTT. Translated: CASSLGQGSDTQYF.

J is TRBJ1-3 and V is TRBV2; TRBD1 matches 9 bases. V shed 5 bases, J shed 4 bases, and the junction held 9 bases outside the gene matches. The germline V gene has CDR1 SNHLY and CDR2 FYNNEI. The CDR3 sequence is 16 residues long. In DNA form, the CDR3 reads TGTGCCAGCAGTTTCCCCGGGACAGGGTCAGGAAACACCATATATTTT. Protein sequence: CASSFPGTGSGNTIYF.

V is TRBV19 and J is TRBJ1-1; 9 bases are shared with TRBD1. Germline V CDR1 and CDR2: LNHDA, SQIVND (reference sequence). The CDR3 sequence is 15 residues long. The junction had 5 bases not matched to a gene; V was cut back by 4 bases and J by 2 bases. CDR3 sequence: CASSTPGQGNTEAFF. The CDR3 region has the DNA TGTGCCAGTAGTACACCGGGACAGGGAAACACTGAAGCTTTCTTT.

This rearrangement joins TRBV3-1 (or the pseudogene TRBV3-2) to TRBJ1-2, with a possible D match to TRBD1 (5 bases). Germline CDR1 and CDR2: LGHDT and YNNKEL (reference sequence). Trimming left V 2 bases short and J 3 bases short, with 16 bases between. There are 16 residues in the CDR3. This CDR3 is CASSQRSPGRYYGYTF. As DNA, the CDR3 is TGTGCCAGCAGCCAAAGGTCCCCAGGGCGCTACTATGGCTACACCTTC.

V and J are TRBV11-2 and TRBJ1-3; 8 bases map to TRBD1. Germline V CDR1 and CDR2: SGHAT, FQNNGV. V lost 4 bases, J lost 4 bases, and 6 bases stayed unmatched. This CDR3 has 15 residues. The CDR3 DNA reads TGTGCCAGCAGCTCGGACAGGGCGTACGGAAACACCATATATTTT. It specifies CASSSDRAYGNTIYF. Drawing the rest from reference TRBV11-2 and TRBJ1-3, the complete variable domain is EAGVAQSPRYKIIEKRQSVAFWCNPISGHATLYWYQQILGQGPKLLIQFQNNGVVDDSQLPKDRFSAERLKGVDSTLKIQPAKLEDSAVYLCASSSDRAYGNTIYFGEGSWLTVV.

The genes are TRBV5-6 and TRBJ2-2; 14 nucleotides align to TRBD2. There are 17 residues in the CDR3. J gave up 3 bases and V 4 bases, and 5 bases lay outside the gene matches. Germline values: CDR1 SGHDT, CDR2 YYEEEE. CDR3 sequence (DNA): TGTGCCAGCAGCAGGGGACTAGCGGGGGCGTACACCGGGGAGCTGTTTTTT. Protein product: CASSRGLAGAYTGELFF.

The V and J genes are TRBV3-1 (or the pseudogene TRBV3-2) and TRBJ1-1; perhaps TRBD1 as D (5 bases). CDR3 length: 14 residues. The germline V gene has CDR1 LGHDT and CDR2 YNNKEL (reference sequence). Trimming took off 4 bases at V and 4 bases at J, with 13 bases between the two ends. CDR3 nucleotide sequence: TGTGCCAGCAGCCCCGTTGGGGGGGGCACTGAAGCTTTCTTT. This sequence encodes CASSPVGGGTEAFF.

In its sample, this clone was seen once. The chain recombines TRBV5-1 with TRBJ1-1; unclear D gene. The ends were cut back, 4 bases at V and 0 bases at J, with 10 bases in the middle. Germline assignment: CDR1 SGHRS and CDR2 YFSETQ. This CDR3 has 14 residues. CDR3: CASSPRVMNTEAFF. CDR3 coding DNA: TGCGCCAGCAGCCCTCGGGTCATGAACACTGAAGCTTTCTTT.

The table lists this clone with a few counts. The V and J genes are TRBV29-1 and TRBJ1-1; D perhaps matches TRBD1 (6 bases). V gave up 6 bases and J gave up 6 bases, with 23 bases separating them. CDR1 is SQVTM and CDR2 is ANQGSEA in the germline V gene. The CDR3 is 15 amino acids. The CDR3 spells CSVALGGPQRAEAFF. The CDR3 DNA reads TGCAGCGTCGCCCTAGGGGGACCCCAACGGGCTGAAGCTTTCTTT.

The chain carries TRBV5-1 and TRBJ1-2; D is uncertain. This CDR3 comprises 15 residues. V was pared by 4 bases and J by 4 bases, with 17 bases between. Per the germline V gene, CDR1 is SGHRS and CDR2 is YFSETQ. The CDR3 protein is CASSLGPTGGYGYTF. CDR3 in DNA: TGCGCCAGCAGCCTGGGCCCGACTGGAGGCTATGGCTACACCTTC.

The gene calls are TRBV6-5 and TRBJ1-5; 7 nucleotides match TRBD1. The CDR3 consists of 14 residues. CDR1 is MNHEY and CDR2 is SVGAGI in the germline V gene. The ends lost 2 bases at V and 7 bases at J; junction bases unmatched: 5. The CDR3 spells CASSYRTGNQPQHF. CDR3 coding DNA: TGTGCCAGCAGTTACAGGACAGGTAACCAGCCCCAGCATTTT.

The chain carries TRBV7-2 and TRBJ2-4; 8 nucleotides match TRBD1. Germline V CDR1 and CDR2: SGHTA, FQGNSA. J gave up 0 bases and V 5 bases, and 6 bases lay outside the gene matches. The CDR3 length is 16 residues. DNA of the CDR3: TGTGCCAGCAGCCCAGGGACAGGCTTAGCCAAAAACATTCAGTACTTC. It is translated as CASSPGTGLAKNIQYF.

The CDR3 DNA is TGTGCCAGCAGTTTGCAGGGGGCGAGGAACACTGAAGCTTTCTTT. It encodes CASSLQGARNTEAFF. This chain uses TRBV6-2 or TRBV6-3 with TRBJ1-1; TRBD1 agrees at 8 bases. In germline, CDR1 is MNHEY, CDR2 SVGEGT. The V segment lost 4 bases and the J segment 1 base; nucleotides outside the gene matches: 5. This CDR3 contains 15 residues.

The CDR3 here is CASSIPSGRAGEDTQYF. The DNA of the CDR3 is TGTGCCAGTAGTATCCCTAGCGGGAGGGCCGGGGAAGATACGCAGTATTTT. The chain carries TRBV19 and TRBJ2-3; TRBD2 aligns across 12 bases. CDR3 length: 17 amino acids. V shed 3 bases, J shed 5 bases, and the junction held 9 bases outside the gene matches. Germline lookup yields CDR1 LNHDA and CDR2 SQIVND (reference sequence).

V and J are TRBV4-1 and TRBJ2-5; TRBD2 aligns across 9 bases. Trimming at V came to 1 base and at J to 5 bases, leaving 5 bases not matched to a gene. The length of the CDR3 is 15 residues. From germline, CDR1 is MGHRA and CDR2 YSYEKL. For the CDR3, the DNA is TGCGCCAGCAGCCAAGGTGGTAGCGGGAGTGAGACCCAGTACTTC. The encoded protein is CASSQGGSGSETQYF.

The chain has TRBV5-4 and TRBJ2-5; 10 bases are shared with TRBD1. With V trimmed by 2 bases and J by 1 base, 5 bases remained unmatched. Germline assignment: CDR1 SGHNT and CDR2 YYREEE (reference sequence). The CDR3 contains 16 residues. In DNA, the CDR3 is TGTGCCAGCAGCTTTGGCCGGGACAGGGGCCAAGAGACCCAGTACTTC. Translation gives CASSFGRDRGQETQYF.

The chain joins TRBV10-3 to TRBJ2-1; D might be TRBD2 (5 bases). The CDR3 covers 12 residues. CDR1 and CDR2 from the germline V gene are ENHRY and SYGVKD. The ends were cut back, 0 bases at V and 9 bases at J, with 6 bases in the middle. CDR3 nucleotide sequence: TGTGCCATCAGTGAGTCACTAGGTGAGCAGTTCTTC. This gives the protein CAISESLGEQFF.

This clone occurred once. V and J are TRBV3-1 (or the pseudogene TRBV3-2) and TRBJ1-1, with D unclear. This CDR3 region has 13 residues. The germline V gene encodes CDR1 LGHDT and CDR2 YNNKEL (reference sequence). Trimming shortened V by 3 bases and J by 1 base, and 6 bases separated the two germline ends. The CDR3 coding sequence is TGTGCCAGCAGCCAGACAACGAACACTGAAGCTTTCTTT. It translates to CASSQTTNTEAFF.

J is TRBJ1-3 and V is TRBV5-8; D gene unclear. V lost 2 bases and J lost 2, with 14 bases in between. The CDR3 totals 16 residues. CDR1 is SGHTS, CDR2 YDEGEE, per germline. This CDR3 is CASSLKTGNPGNTIYF. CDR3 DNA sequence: TGTGCCAGCAGCTTAAAGACCGGGAACCCTGGAAACACCATATATTTT. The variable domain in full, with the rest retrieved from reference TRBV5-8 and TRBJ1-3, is EAGVTQSPTHLIKTRGQQATLRCSPISGHTSVYWYQQALGLGLQFLLWYDEGEERNRGNFPPRFSGRQFPNYSSELNVNALELEDSALYLCASSLKTGNPGNTIYFGEGSWLTVV.

The DNA for the CDR3 is TGCAGTGCTACCCCCCGAGATACGCAGTATTTT. This encodes CSATPRDTQYF. J is TRBJ2-3 and V is TRBV20-1; D gene ambiguous. The CDR3 runs 11 residues. Germline CDR1 DFQATT, CDR2 SNEGSKA (reference sequence). The V end lost 4 bases, the J end lost 5 bases, and 7 bases lay between the germline ends.

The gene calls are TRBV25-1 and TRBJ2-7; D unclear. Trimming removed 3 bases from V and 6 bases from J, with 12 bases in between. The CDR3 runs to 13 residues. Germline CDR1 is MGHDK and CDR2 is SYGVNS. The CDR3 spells CASSEPPGGEQYF. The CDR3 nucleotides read TGTGCCAGCAGTGAGCCCCCCGGTGGCGAGCAGTACTTC.

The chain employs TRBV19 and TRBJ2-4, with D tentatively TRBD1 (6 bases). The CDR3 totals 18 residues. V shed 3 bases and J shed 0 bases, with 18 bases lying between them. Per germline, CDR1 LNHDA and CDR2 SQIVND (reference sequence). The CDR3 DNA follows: TGTGCCAGTAGTATGAGGGTGGGACAAACTTTAGCCAAAAACATTCAGTACTTC. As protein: CASSMRVGQTLAKNIQYF.

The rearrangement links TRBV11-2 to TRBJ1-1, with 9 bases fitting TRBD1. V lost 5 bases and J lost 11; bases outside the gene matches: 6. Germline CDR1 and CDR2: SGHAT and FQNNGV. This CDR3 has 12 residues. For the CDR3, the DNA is TGTGCCAGCAGCCCGGGGACAGGGCAGGCTTTCTTT. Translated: CASSPGTGQAFF.